A selection of T cell receptor beta chains follows, all from one sample in a study of T cell responses to AZD1222 COVID-19 vaccine. The method was immunoSEQ multiplex PCR; TCRdb's version includes in-frame clones alone and lacks a portion of them. The table lists 100,000 to 150,000 clones, 70% to 90% of them singletons. The sequenced sample was peripheral blood, obtained on day 0 of AZD1222 vaccination. These receptors were collected from an adult in good health. Both conserved end residues are part of each CDR3. A D gene is named only where the DNA matches it firmly. Clone sizes are given selectively: once, few, many, or a class where the clone is expanded.

D,J,size,V,DNA,CDR3
-,TRBJ2-2,-,TRBV5-5,TGTGCCAGCAGCCCAAGGGCAGGCGCGAACACCGGGGAGCTGTTTTTT,CASSPRAGANTGELFF
-,TRBJ1-6,-,TRBV2,TGTGCCAGCAGTGAAGAGGAAGGTTCACCCCTCCACTTT,CASSEEEGSPLHF
TRBD2,TRBJ2-7,-,TRBV19,TGTGCCAGTAGTTTGACGGGGGGGGACTACGAGCAGTACTTC,CASSLTGGDYEQYF
-,TRBJ2-7,-,TRBV6-5,TGTGCCAGCAGTTCCGCCCCAGGGCGTGGCGAGCAGTACTTC,CASSSAPGRGEQYF
-,TRBJ2-2,-,TRBV27,TGTGCCAGCAGTTTAGCGCGGAACCTTATGCCACTGAACACCGGGGAGCTGTTTTTT,CASSLARNLMPLNTGELFF
-,TRBJ2-5,few,TRBV3-1/TRBV3-2,TGTGCCAGCAGCCACAACCGTCGAGAGACCCAGTACTTC,CASSHNRRETQYF
-,TRBJ2-7,-,TRBV27,TGTGCCAGCCGCAGGGCCAGCCGGACCTACGAGCAGTACTTC,CASRRASRTYEQYF
-,TRBJ1-4,once,TRBV30,TGTGCCTGGAGTCCGGCCACAACTAATGAAAAACTGTTTTTT,CAWSPATTNEKLFF
TRBD2,TRBJ2-5,once,TRBV5-1,TGCGCCAGCAGCTTTAGCGGGACTCAAGAGACCCAGTACTTC,CASSFSGTQETQYF
-,TRBJ1-1,-,TRBV7-9,TGTGCCAGCAGCGCGCTACAGGGAGGCACTGAAGCTTTCTTT,CASSALQGGTEAFF
-,TRBJ2-1,few,TRBV29-1,TGCAGCGTGAAGGCGAGCAATGAGCAGTTCTTC,CSVKASNEQFF
-,TRBJ1-5,once,TRBV7-3,TGTGCCAGCAGTCACCTGCGGTTCCGAAGCAATCAGCCCCAGCATTTT,CASSHLRFRSNQPQHF
TRBD2,TRBJ2-5,-,TRBV5-1,TGCGCCAGCAGCCCATCTAGCGGGGGGATTGCCCAGTACTTC,CASSPSSGGIAQYF
TRBD2,TRBJ2-5,-,TRBV6-5,TGTGCCAGCAGGAGCGGGGTAGAGACCCAGTACTTC,CASRSGVETQYF
TRBD1,TRBJ1-2,-,TRBV7-2,TGTGCCAGCAGCTCGGGACAGAACTATGGCTACACCTTC,CASSSGQNYGYTF
-,TRBJ2-5,-,TRBV5-4,TGTGCCAGCAGCTTGGGAAGCGGAGGGTTCCAAGAGACCCAGTACTTC,CASSLGSGGFQETQYF
-,TRBJ1-5,once,TRBV6-5,TGTGCCAGCAGTTACTCGAGAAGTAGCAATCAGCCCCAGCATTTT,CASSYSRSSNQPQHF
-,TRBJ2-2,-,TRBV7-3,TGTGCCAGCAGCTTAAATCCGATCAAGGAAACCGGGGAGCTGTTTTTT,CASSLNPIKETGELFF
TRBD2,TRBJ2-1,few,TRBV5-6,TGTGCCAGCAGCTTGGACATACTAGCGGGGAGGAACAATGAGCAGTTCTTC,CASSLDILAGRNNEQFF
TRBD1,TRBJ1-3,-,TRBV29-1,TGCAGCGTTGAAGGGATAGACAGGGACCCCGGAAACACCATATATTTT,CSVEGIDRDPGNTIYF
TRBD2,TRBJ2-1,-,TRBV5-1,TGCGCCAGCAGCTCGAGGTCGGGGGGTGAGTCCTACAATGAGCAGTTCTTC,CASSSRSGGESYNEQFF
TRBD1,TRBJ2-7,-,TRBV6-5,TGTGCCAGCAGTCAATACGGGACAGGATCCTACGAGCAGTACTTC,CASSQYGTGSYEQYF
TRBD2,TRBJ2-1,-,TRBV12-5,TGTGCTAGCGGGGAGGGGCCTGAGCAGTTCTTC,CASGEGPEQFF
TRBD1,TRBJ2-7,-,TRBV5-1,TGCGCCAGCAGCCCCTCGGCAGGGGGAAGGGAGCAGTACTTC,CASSPSAGGREQYF
TRBD1,TRBJ2-1,-,TRBV7-9,TGTGCCAGCAGTCCACTAGGGGGCGTACATTCTGAGCAGTTCTTC,CASSPLGGVHSEQFF
-,TRBJ2-6,-,TRBV2,TGTGCCAGCAAAGAAACTGGGGCCAACGTCCTGACTTTC,CASKETGANVLTF
TRBD1,TRBJ1-4,-,TRBV29-1,TGCAGCGTTGAAGGGACAGGATTTGGTGCAACTAATGAAAAACTGTTTTTT,CSVEGTGFGATNEKLFF
-,TRBJ2-7,-,TRBV5-6,TGTGCCAGCAGCTTGGTGGGACTGCATTGGGAAAAGGAGCAGTACTTC,CASSLVGLHWEKEQYF
TRBD1,TRBJ1-1,-,TRBV4-1,TGCGCCAGCAGCCAGTCTCCTGACAGGGCTGAAGCTTTCTTT,CASSQSPDRAEAFF
-,TRBJ1-2,-,TRBV24-1,TGTGCCACCAGTGATTGGCCGAACTATGGCTACACCTTC,CATSDWPNYGYTF
TRBD1,TRBJ1-2,-,TRBV10-3,TGTGCCATCAGGGAGACAGGGGATAACTATGGCTACACCTTC,CAIRETGDNYGYTF
-,TRBJ1-5,-,TRBV2,TGTGCCAGCAGTAAACAGGGTGGCAATCAGCCCCAGCATTTT,CASSKQGGNQPQHF
-,TRBJ2-3,-,TRBV3-1/TRBV3-2,TGTGCCAGCAGCCAAGATTCAGCGGCAGATACGCAGTATTTT,CASSQDSAADTQYF
TRBD1,TRBJ2-2,once,TRBV19,TGTGCCAGCTCGGACAGGGCGAACACCGGGGAGCTGTTTTTT,CASSDRANTGELFF
-,TRBJ2-1,-,TRBV6-5,TGTGCCAGCAGCTTCCGGGACCTCTACGGCAATGAGCAGTTCTTC,CASSFRDLYGNEQFF
TRBD2,TRBJ2-1,-,TRBV28,TGTGCCAGCAGTTCGCCTAGCGGGATAAATGAGCAGTTCTTC,CASSSPSGINEQFF
TRBD1,TRBJ1-5,few,TRBV29-1,TGCAGCGTTGACAGACAGGGTGACAATCAGCCCCAGCATTTT,CSVDRQGDNQPQHF
-,TRBJ1-6,-,TRBV27,TGTGCCAGCAGTTTAGACCGCTATTCACCCCTCCACTTT,CASSLDRYSPLHF
-,TRBJ1-6,-,TRBV9,TGTGCCAGCAGCCGGGGACGGGCAGGGGATTCACCCCTCCACTTT,CASSRGRAGDSPLHF
-,TRBJ2-1,-,TRBV5-1,TGCGCCAGCAGCTTGGGTGGAGAGACGTACCACAATGAGCAGTTCTTC,CASSLGGETYHNEQFF
-,TRBJ1-5,-,TRBV6-5,TGTGCCAGCAGTTACTCCGATAATAGCAATCAGCCCCAGCATTTT,CASSYSDNSNQPQHF
-,TRBJ1-3,-,TRBV5-1,TGCGCCAGCAGCTGGGACACGGCTGGAAACACCATATATTTT,CASSWDTAGNTIYF
-,TRBJ1-5,-,TRBV14,TGTGCCAGACGGGTTCAGCCCCAGCATTTT,CARRVQPQHF
-,TRBJ2-1,-,TRBV10-3,TGTGCCATCGCGGGGAGCTCCTACAATGAGCAGTTCTTC,CAIAGSSYNEQFF
TRBD1,TRBJ2-2,-,TRBV19,TGTGCCAGTAGTATTACCGGGGCAGGGGGCTTCGGCACCGGGGAGCTGTTTTTT,CASSITGAGGFGTGELFF
-,TRBJ1-1,-,TRBV19,TGTGCCAGTAGTATGGGTTACTACTTGAACACTGAAGCTTTCTTT,CASSMGYYLNTEAFF
-,TRBJ1-6,-,TRBV5-1,TGCGCCAGCAGCTTTTTGGGTCGGGGCAATTCACCCCTCCACTTT,CASSFLGRGNSPLHF
TRBD1,TRBJ2-7,-,TRBV4-1,TGCGCCAGCAGTCACCGGGACAGGGCCTACGAGCAGTACTTC,CASSHRDRAYEQYF
TRBD2,TRBJ2-1,-,TRBV9,TGTGCCAGCAGCCCGGGGGGACTAGCGCTCGATGAGCAGTTCTTC,CASSPGGLALDEQFF
-,TRBJ2-6,once,TRBV7-2,TGTGCCAGCAGCTTGGACTCTGGGGCCAACGTCCTGACTTTC,CASSLDSGANVLTF
-,TRBJ1-2,-,TRBV6-1,TGTGCCAGCAGTGAAGGGGGCGGCTACACCTTC,CASSEGGGYTF
-,TRBJ2-7,-,TRBV5-1,TGCGCCAGCAGCTTGCGGGGCCCCGGGGGCGGCGAGCAGTACTTC,CASSLRGPGGGEQYF
-,TRBJ1-4,-,TRBV5-6,TGTGCCAGCAGCCGGTATTCGGACGGACAAGCTAATGAAAAACTGTTTTTT,CASSRYSDGQANEKLFF
-,TRBJ2-1,-,TRBV6-6,TGTGCCAGCAGTACAGGCGGCGGTGAGCAGTTCTTC,CASSTGGGEQFF
-,TRBJ2-5,many,TRBV3-1/TRBV3-2,TGTGCCAGCAGCACCCGTAGACAACGTGGTGAGACCCAGTACTTC,CASSTRRQRGETQYF